These T cell receptor beta chains were read from a single sample in a study of blood T cell repertoires in COVID-19. Generated by immunoSEQ multiplex PCR, the TCRdb table keeps only in-frame clones and is missing some. The sample has under 300,000 clones; more than 75% are singletons. The material sequenced was peripheral blood. The receptors come from a woman between 40 and 55 years old who had recovered from COVID-19. The CDR3 runs from the conserved cysteine through the conserved F or W. A D gene is named only where the DNA matches it firmly. Size is omitted from some rows. Given values are once, few, many or a class for expanded clones.

clone size	J gene	D gene	V gene	CDR3 protein	CDR3 DNA
-	TRBJ1-2	-	TRBV6-6	CASLPDGASEGYTF	TGTGCCAGCCTTCCCGACGGCGCCTCGGAGGGCTACACCTTC
-	TRBJ2-1	-	TRBV6-5	CASAPRSSYNEQFF	TGTGCCAGCGCCCCTAGATCTTCCTACAATGAGCAGTTCTTC
-	TRBJ1-2	-	TRBV5-6	CASSFALGGVYGYTF	TGTGCCAGCAGCTTCGCCCTGGGGGGAGTCTATGGCTACACCTTC
-	TRBJ2-4	-	TRBV6-6	CASSQGRGAKNIQYF	TGTGCCAGCAGTCAGGGGCGTGGGGCCAAAAACATTCAGTACTTC
-	TRBJ2-1	-	TRBV7-3	CASSLGGHSYNEQFF	TGTGCCAGCAGCTTAGGGGGACACTCCTACAATGAGCAGTTCTTC
-	TRBJ2-1	-	TRBV6-5	CASGKGLARNEQFF	TGTGCCAGCGGGAAGGGGCTAGCGCGCAATGAGCAGTTCTTC
-	TRBJ1-1	-	TRBV12-3/TRBV12-4	CASSPPSGAFF	TGTGCCAGCAGTCCCCCGTCGGGAGCTTTCTTT
-	TRBJ2-2	-	TRBV25-1	CASSELGELFF	TGTGCCAGCAGTGAATTAGGGGAGCTGTTTTTT
-	TRBJ1-3	TRBD1	TRBV28	CASSPQGARGNTIYF	TGTGCCAGCAGTCCACAGGGGGCTCGGGGAAACACCATATATTTT
-	TRBJ2-7	-	TRBV7-2	CASSLGGSSGGGYEQYF	TGTGCCAGCAGCTTAGGAGGATCTAGCGGAGGGGGCTACGAGCAGTACTTC
-	TRBJ1-2	-	TRBV28	CASREGPNYGYTF	TGTGCCAGCAGAGAGGGTCCTAACTATGGCTACACCTTC
-	TRBJ1-3	TRBD1	TRBV5-4	CASSPGGIRGPGNTIYF	TGTGCCAGCAGCCCCGGCGGAATCAGGGGGCCCGGAAACACCATATATTTT
-	TRBJ1-2	TRBD1	TRBV24-1	CATSDWGRGTDGYTF	TGTGCCACCAGTGATTGGGGCAGGGGGACGGATGGCTACACCTTC
once	TRBJ1-2	-	TRBV7-8	CASSLVAGGYTF	TGTGCCAGCAGCTTAGTCGCGGGTGGCTACACCTTC
-	TRBJ2-1	TRBD2	TRBV9	CASSVLAGVVGEQFF	TGTGCCAGCAGCGTCCTGGCGGGAGTGGTTGGGGAGCAGTTCTTC
few	TRBJ2-2	-	TRBV9	CASSVDPSLPGELFF	TGTGCCAGCAGCGTAGACCCTAGCCTCCCCGGGGAGCTGTTTTTT
few	TRBJ1-4	-	TRBV14	CASSHWAQPNEKLFF	TGTGCCAGCAGCCATTGGGCACAACCGAATGAAAAACTGTTTTTT
once	TRBJ2-4	TRBD2	TRBV30	CAWSVLAGVGDQNIQYF	TGTGCCTGGAGTGTACTAGCGGGAGTGGGGGACCAAAACATTCAGTACTTC
-	TRBJ2-1	TRBD2	TRBV30	CAQTSGRVNGGEQFF	TGTGCCCAAACTAGCGGGAGGGTCAACGGGGGTGAGCAGTTCTTC
-	TRBJ2-7	TRBD2	TRBV30	CAWSGRPSGPFYEQYF	TGTGCCTGGAGTGGTCGCCCTAGCGGGCCCTTCTACGAGCAGTACTTC
-	TRBJ2-1	TRBD2	TRBV29-1	CSVQGGRAENEQFF	TGCAGCGTCCAGGGCGGGAGGGCCGAGAATGAGCAGTTCTTC
-	TRBJ2-1	TRBD1	TRBV7-8	CASSQAQGAGEQFF	TGTGCCAGCAGCCAAGCACAGGGGGCCGGTGAGCAGTTCTTC
-	TRBJ2-1	TRBD2	TRBV9	CASSLGGSGNEQFF	TGTGCCAGCAGCCTAGGCGGGAGCGGGAATGAGCAGTTCTTC
few	TRBJ1-5	TRBD1	TRBV7-8	CASSLVGTGGPLNQPQHF	TGTGCCAGCAGCTTGGTGGGGACAGGGGGCCCCCTCAATCAGCCCCAGCATTTT
-	TRBJ1-5	TRBD1	TRBV24-1	CATSDPRTGLGNQPQHF	TGTGCCACCAGTGACCCAAGGACAGGGTTGGGCAATCAGCCCCAGCATTTT
-	TRBJ2-1	-	TRBV7-2	CASSLGTNNEQFF	TGTGCCAGCAGCTTAGGGACTAACAATGAGCAGTTCTTC
-	TRBJ1-1	TRBD1	TRBV7-9	CASSRTGAGYTEAFF	TGTGCCAGCAGTCGTACAGGGGCGGGGTACACTGAAGCTTTCTTT
-	TRBJ1-2	-	TRBV10-1	CATGDPAYGYTF	TGCGCCACCGGAGATCCGGCCTATGGCTACACCTTC
-	TRBJ1-1	TRBD1	TRBV7-2	CASSLWGVQGLGTEAFF	TGTGCCAGCAGCTTATGGGGGGTACAGGGGCTGGGCACTGAAGCTTTCTTT
once	TRBJ2-3	TRBD2	TRBV5-1	CASSSTSGSITDTQYF	TGCGCCAGCAGCTCGACTAGCGGGAGTATAACAGATACGCAGTATTTT
-	TRBJ2-6	-	TRBV6-5	CASTPSSGANVLTF	TGTGCCAGCACCCCCAGCTCTGGGGCCAACGTCCTGACTTTC
-	TRBJ1-2	-	TRBV9	CASSAQGGDYGYTF	TGTGCCAGCAGCGCCCAAGGGGGGGACTATGGCTACACCTTC
few	TRBJ1-1	-	TRBV6-1	CASSEGLIAAFF	TGTGCCAGCAGTGAAGGTCTTATTGCGGCTTTCTTT
-	TRBJ2-3	-	TRBV5-1	CASSLGWGLAASTDTQYF	TGCGCCAGCAGCTTGGGGTGGGGGCTAGCGGCTAGCACAGATACGCAGTATTTT
once	TRBJ1-4	-	TRBV19	CASSIAGGGNEKLFF	TGTGCCAGTAGTATCGCTGGGGGCGGTAATGAAAAACTGTTTTTT
-	TRBJ2-1	TRBD2	TRBV11-3	CASSPGGAGGPSSYNEQFF	TGTGCCAGCAGCCCCGGAGGGGCGGGAGGGCCGAGCTCCTACAATGAGCAGTTCTTC
-	TRBJ2-5	TRBD2	TRBV14	CASSQGFGGGETQYF	TGTGCCAGCAGCCAAGGGTTCGGGGGAGGGGAGACCCAGTACTTC
few	TRBJ1-2	TRBD1	TRBV30	CAWSTGAPRSGYGYTF	TGTGCCTGGAGCACAGGGGCCCCTCGAAGTGGCTATGGCTACACCTTC
-	TRBJ1-2	-	TRBV15	CATSRDPRAGGGYTF	TGTGCCACCAGCAGAGACCCCAGGGCCGGGGGGGGCTACACCTTC
-	TRBJ1-3	TRBD1	TRBV5-4	CASWRDRPSSGNTIYF	TGTGCCAGCTGGAGGGACAGGCCGAGCTCTGGAAACACCATATATTTT